The T cell receptor beta chain described here comes from a study of cytomegalovirus exposure and HLA in healthy donors. The germline V gene encodes CDR1 MNHEY and CDR2 SVGAGI. Trimming stripped 6 bases from V and 0 bases from J, with 14 bases between. The length of the CDR3 is 15 residues. Details on this clone: What it binds is unknown.

The PCR ran on 60 Vbeta and 13 Jbeta primers. Some clones are missing from TCRdb's copy, which holds only in-frame ones; the method was immunoSEQ multiplex PCR. The table lists more than 100,000 clones, 65% to 80% of them singletons. Notes on the study in general: TRBV6-2, TRBV6-3 and some other V segments were unresolvable in 87-base-pair reads. CMV serostatus was the only immune exposure information that was available. TCR beta sequences reportedly predicted most subjects' HLA-A and HLA-B alleles accurately. The authors later found HLA-associated TCR beta chains more clonally expanded than equally common others.

This receptor was obtained from a man in his fifties or sixties in good health and CMV-seropositive. The chain combines TRBV6-5 with TRBJ1-1, with no clear D. The sample was PBMCs. CDR3: CASRRSADMNTEAFF. CDR3 bases: TGTGCCAGCAGGCGGTCGGCAGATATGAACACTGAAGCTTTCTTT.